The 17 T cell receptor beta chains reported below all come from one sample, sequenced in a study of cytomegalovirus exposure and HLA in healthy donors. PCR primers comprised 60 Vbeta and 13 Jbeta primers. The table came from immunoSEQ multiplex PCR; TCRdb's copy has only in-frame clones and leaves some out. The profile covers about 180,000 clones, with around 72% appearing a single time and less than 3% taken by the ten largest. Sequenced material: PBMCs. These receptors were obtained from a female donor in good health and CMV-seronegative.

The chain is built from TRBV27 and TRBJ2-2, with TRBD1 matching 12 bases. The CDR3 runs to 15 residues. With V trimmed by 5 bases and J by 8 bases, 6 bases remained unmatched. CDR1 is MNHEY and CDR2 is SMNVEV in the germline V gene (reference sequence). The CDR3 nucleotides are TGTGCCAGCAGTGTTGGGGACAGGGGGCCTGGGGAGCTGTTTTTT. Its protein product is CASSVGDRGPGELFF.

The rearrangement links TRBV9 to TRBJ2-4; 8 nucleotides align to TRBD1. Germline V lookup: CDR1 SGDLS, CDR2 YYNGEE. The V segment lost 4 bases and the J segment 1 base; nucleotides outside the gene matches: 10. The CDR3 has 17 amino acids. The CDR3 nucleotides read TGTGCCAGCAGCTTGAGTGGGCAGGGGGCTGCCAAAAACATTCAGTACTTC. Its translation is CASSLSGQGAAKNIQYF.

This clone was recorded once. This chain uses TRBV7-2 with TRBJ1-5, with TRBD1 matching over 7 bases. V was pared by 1 base and J by 2 bases, with 2 bases of the junction left unmatched. Looked up from germline, CDR1 is SGHTA and CDR2 is FQGNSA. The CDR3 length is 15 residues. The CDR3: CASSLVDRGNQPQHF. The CDR3 nucleotides read TGTGCCAGCAGCTTAGTTGACAGGGGCAATCAGCCCCAGCATTTT.

The chain recombines TRBV18 with TRBJ2-5, with TRBD1 identical over 12 bases. With 3 bases clipped from V and 5 bases from J, the junction kept 7 bases outside the gene matches. Germline CDR1 reads KGHSH; CDR2 reads LQKENI. The CDR3 extends over 16 amino acids. The CDR3 loop is CASSPGGQGASETQYF. The CDR3 bases are TGTGCCAGCTCACCGGGGGGACAGGGGGCGTCGGAGACCCAGTACTTC.

This clone was counted a single time. The V and J genes are TRBV5-1 and TRBJ2-7; 7 bases match TRBD2. CDR3 length equals 14 residues. The germline CDR1 and CDR2 sequences are SGHRS and YFSETQ. The V segment lost 3 bases and the J segment 5 bases; nucleotides outside the gene matches: 8. The CDR3 reads CASSWGREDDEQYF. The CDR3 DNA follows: TGCGCCAGCAGCTGGGGGAGGGAGGACGACGAGCAGTACTTC.

This sequence joins TRBV28 and TRBJ2-7, with D maybe TRBD2 (5 bases). Deletions cut 3 bases from V and 0 bases from J, with 12 bases between. CDR3 length: 15 residues. Per germline, CDR1 MDHEN and CDR2 SYDVKM. The CDR3 DNA reads TGTGCCAGCAGTTTGACGGACTCGAGCTCCTACGAGCAGTACTTC. This sequence encodes CASSLTDSSSYEQYF. Full variable domain (rest looked up from reference TRBV28 and TRBJ2-7): DVKVTQSSRYLVKRTGEKVFLECVQDMDHENMFWYRQDPGLGLRLIYFSYDVKMKEKGDIPEGYSVSREKKERFSLILESASTNQTSMYLCASSLTDSSSYEQYFGPGTRLTVT.

V usage is TRBV6-5 and J usage is TRBJ1-1; 7 bases line up with TRBD1. Trimming removed 6 bases from V and 1 base from J; junction bases left unmatched: 5. There are 14 residues in the CDR3. CDR1 is MNHEY and CDR2 is SVGAGI in the germline V gene. The CDR3 DNA reads TGTGCCAGCAGGAAACAGGGGAGGAACACTGAAGCTTTCTTT. Protein sequence: CASRKQGRNTEAFF.

This rearrangement joins TRBV6-5 to TRBJ2-5, with TRBD2 identical over 10 bases. V lost 2 bases and J lost 2; bases outside the gene matches: 2. The CDR3 is 15 residues long. Germline V gene sequence: CDR1 MNHEY, CDR2 SVGAGI. The CDR3 DNA follows: TGTGCCAGCAGTTACACTAGCGGGGTGCAAGAGACCCAGTACTTC. Translating it yields CASSYTSGVQETQYF.

The gene calls are TRBV2 and TRBJ2-1; TRBD1 aligns across 10 bases. V lost 6 bases to trimming and J lost 5 bases; unmatched junction nucleotides: 4. The length of the CDR3 is 14 residues. From germline, CDR1 is SNHLY and CDR2 FYNNEI. CDR3 in amino acids: CASSGDRGNNEQFF. CDR3 nucleotides: TGTGCCAGCAGCGGGGACAGGGGTAACAATGAGCAGTTCTTC.

This sequence joins TRBV4-3 and TRBJ2-1; TRBD1 aligns across 8 bases. This CDR3 has 16 amino acids. The germline V gene encodes CDR1 LGHNA and CDR2 YSLEER. With V trimmed by 0 bases and J by 7 bases, 8 bases remained unmatched. The CDR3 region is CASSQDRDRGRNEQFF. As DNA, the CDR3 is TGCGCCAGCAGCCAAGATCGCGACAGGGGACGGAATGAGCAGTTCTTC.

This clone was picked up a small number of times. The chain employs TRBV27 and TRBJ2-2; D possibly corresponds to TRBD1 (5 bases). Germline V gives CDR1 MNHEY, CDR2 SMNVEV (reference sequence). The ends were cut back, 8 bases at V and 7 bases at J, with 14 bases in the middle. This CDR3 contains 13 residues. The CDR3 sequence: CASGHWGDGELFF. Here the CDR3 DNA reads TGTGCCAGCGGACACTGGGGTGACGGGGAGCTGTTTTTT.

The chain recombines TRBV6-6 with TRBJ1-1; the match to TRBD1 covers 7 bases. The CDR3 has 11 residues. The ends lost 7 bases at V and 6 bases at J; junction bases unmatched: 2. Per germline, CDR1 MNHNY and CDR2 SVGAGI (reference sequence). CDR3 loop: CASKGAAEAFF. The CDR3 nucleotides are TGTGCCAGCAAGGGGGCAGCTGAAGCTTTCTTT.

This chain uses TRBV5-1 with TRBJ2-1, with TRBD2 as a possible D gene (5 bases). Trimming pared 2 bases from V and 1 base from J, leaving 10 bases between. The CDR3 covers 15 residues. The germline V gene has CDR1 SGHRS and CDR2 YFSETQ. CDR3 region: CASSFSGNSYNEQFF. In DNA, the CDR3 is TGCGCCAGCAGCTTCAGCGGAAATTCCTACAATGAGCAGTTCTTC.

V and J are TRBV29-1 and TRBJ2-7, with 8 bases matching TRBD1. V gave up 6 bases and J gave up 6 bases; unmatched junction bases: 13. CDR3 length: 14 amino acids. The germline CDR1 and CDR2 sequences are SQVTM and ANQGSEA. The CDR3 DNA is TGCAGCGTGCGCGTTGCACAGGGGGGTCCCGAGCAGTACTTC. Protein: CSVRVAQGGPEQYF.

The gene calls are TRBV4-3 and TRBJ2-3; D possibly corresponds to TRBD2 (6 bases). Trimming took off 0 bases at V and 2 bases at J, with 18 bases between the two ends. There are 18 residues in the CDR3. In germline, CDR1 is LGHNA, CDR2 YSLEER. Here the CDR3 DNA reads TGCGCCAGCAGCCAAGAGGGCGGCAGGAGGGGCAACACAGATACGCAGTATTTT. It yields the protein CASSQEGGRRGNTDTQYF.

The V call is TRBV6-4, the J call TRBJ2-3; D is perhaps TRBD1 (6 bases). Trimming removed 6 bases from V and 6 bases from J, with 16 bases in between. In germline, CDR1 is MRHNA, CDR2 SNTAGT. The CDR3 length is 14 residues. CDR3 nucleotides: TGTGCCAGCAGAGGGACACCAGGGACGGATACGCAGTATTTT. Translation: CASRGTPGTDTQYF.

The chain links TRBV28 to TRBJ2-5; 8 bases map to TRBD2. The CDR3 is made up of 13 amino acids. V shed 5 bases and J 5 bases; nucleotides not matched to a gene: 4. Germline V gives CDR1 MDHEN, CDR2 SYDVKM. CDR3 region: CASSLIAGETQYF. The CDR3 DNA sequence: TGTGCCAGCAGTCTAATAGCGGGGGAGACCCAGTACTTC.